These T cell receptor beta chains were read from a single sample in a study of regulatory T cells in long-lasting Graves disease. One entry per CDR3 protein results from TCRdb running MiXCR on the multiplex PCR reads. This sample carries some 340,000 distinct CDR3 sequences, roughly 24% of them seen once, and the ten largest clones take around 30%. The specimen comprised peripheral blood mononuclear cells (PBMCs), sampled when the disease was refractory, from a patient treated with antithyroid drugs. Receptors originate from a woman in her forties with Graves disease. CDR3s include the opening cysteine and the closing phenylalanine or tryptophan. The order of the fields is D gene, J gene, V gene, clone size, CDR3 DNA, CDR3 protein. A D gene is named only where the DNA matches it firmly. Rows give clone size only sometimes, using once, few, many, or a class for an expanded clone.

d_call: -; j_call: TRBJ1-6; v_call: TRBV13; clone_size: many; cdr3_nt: TGTGCCAGCAGCTTGGACAATGGTGATTCACCCCTCCACTTT; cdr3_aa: CASSLDNGDSPLHF
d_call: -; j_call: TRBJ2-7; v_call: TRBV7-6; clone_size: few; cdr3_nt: TGTGCCAGCAGCCCGGATGGGGGACCCTCCTACGAGCAGTACTTC; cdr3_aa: CASSPDGGPSYEQYF
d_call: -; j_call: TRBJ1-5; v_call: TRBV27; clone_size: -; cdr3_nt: TGTGCCAGCAGTTCAACCTGGGACACCGGGGCAGCCCAGCATTTT; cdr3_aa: CASSSTWDTGAAQHF
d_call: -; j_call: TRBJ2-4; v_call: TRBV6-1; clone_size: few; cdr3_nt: TGTGCCACCTTATTCGTCCGGGACTGGTATAACATTCAGTACTTC; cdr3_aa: CATLFVRDWYNIQYF
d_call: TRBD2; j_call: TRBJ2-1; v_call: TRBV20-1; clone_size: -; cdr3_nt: TGCAGTGCGCCGCGCGGACTAGCGGCAAACAATGAGCAGTTCTTC; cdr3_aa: CSAPRGLAANNEQFF
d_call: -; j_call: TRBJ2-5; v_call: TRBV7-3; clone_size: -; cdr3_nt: TGTGCCAGCAGCCCAGGGGGGCCCCAGGGGGAGACCCAGTACTTC; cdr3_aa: CASSPGGPQGETQYF
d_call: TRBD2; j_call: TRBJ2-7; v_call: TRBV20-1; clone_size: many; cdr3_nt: TGCAGTGCTTGGACTAGCGGGAGTAAATACGAGCAGTACTTC; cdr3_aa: CSAWTSGSKYEQYF
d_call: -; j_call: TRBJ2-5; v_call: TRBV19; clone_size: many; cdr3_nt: TGTGCCAGTAGTTCCCTTACGACCCAGTACTTC; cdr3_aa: CASSSLTTQYF
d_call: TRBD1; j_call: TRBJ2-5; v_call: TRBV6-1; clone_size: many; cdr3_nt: TGTGCCAGCATTCTTGGACAGGGTGCGCGAGAGACCCAGTACTTC; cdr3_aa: CASILGQGARETQYF
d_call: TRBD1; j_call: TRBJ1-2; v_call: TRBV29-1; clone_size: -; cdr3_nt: TGCAGCGTTACAGACAGGGAGTTAACCTATGGCTACACCTTC; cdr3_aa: CSVTDRELTYGYTF
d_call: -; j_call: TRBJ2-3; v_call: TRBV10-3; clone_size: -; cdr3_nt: TGTGCCATCAGGGCGTATGCGGGGACTACAGATACGCAGTATTTT; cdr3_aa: CAIRAYAGTTDTQYF
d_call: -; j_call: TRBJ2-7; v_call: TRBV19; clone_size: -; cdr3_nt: TGTGCCAGTAGTGCGGCTTCCGGGACAACCTACGAGCAGTACTTC; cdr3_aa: CASSAASGTTYEQYF
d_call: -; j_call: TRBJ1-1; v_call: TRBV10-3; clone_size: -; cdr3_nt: TGTGCCACCCGGGGGGTTGGGGGCACTGAAGCTTTCTTT; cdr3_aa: CATRGVGGTEAFF
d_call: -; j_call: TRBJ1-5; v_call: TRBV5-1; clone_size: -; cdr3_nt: TGCGCCAGCAGCTTGGACAGTGCAAATCAGCCCCAGCATTTT; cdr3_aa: CASSLDSANQPQHF
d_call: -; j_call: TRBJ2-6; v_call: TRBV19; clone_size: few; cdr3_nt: TGTGCCAGTAGTATCGCCCCAACCGTTCAACCCGGGGCCAACGTCCTGACTTTC; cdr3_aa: CASSIAPTVQPGANVLTF
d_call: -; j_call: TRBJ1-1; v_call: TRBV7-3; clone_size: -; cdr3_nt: TGTGCCAGCGGTATCCTGGGGGGAACTGAAGCTTTCTTT; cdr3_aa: CASGILGGTEAFF
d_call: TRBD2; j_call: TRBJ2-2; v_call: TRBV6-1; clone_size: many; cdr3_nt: TGTGCCACCCTGATTAGCGGGAGTCCGGTCGGGGAGCTGTTTTTT; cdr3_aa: CATLISGSPVGELFF
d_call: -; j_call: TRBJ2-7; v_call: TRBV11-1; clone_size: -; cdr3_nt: TGTGCCAGCAGCTTAACCGGGCTAGCTAAATCCCACTACGAGCAGTACTTC; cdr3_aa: CASSLTGLAKSHYEQYF
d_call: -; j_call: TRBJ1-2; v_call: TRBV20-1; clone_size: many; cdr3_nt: TGCAGTGCTAACCTCAAAGGGGCGAGCGGCTACACCTTC; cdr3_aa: CSANLKGASGYTF
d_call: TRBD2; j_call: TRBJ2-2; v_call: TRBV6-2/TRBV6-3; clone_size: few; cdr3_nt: TGTGCCAGCAGTTACGGGGGGGACGGGGAGCTGTTTTTT; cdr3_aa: CASSYGGDGELFF
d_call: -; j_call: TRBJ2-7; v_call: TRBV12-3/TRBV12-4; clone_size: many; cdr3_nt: TGTGCCAGCAGTACTGGGCGGCTGAGCTCCTACGAGCAGTACTTC; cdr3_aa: CASSTGRLSSYEQYF
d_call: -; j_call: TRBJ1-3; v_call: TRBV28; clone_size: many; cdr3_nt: TGTGCCAGTGATCCAGCTCCCGGGGGGTATAGGAACACCATATATTTT; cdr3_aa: CASDPAPGGYRNTIYF
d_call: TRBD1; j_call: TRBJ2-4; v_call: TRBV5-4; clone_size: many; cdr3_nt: TGTGCCAGCAGCCCCGGCAGGGGGAGCGTAAACATTCAGTACTTC; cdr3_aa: CASSPGRGSVNIQYF
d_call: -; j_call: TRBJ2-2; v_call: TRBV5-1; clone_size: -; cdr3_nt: TGCGCCAGCAGCCTGTTTGGCGGCACCGGGGAGCTGTTTTTT; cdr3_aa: CASSLFGGTGELFF
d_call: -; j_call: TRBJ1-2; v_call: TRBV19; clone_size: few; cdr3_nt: TGTGCCAGTAGTACGGGCAGGGGCTATGGCTACACCTTC; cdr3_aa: CASSTGRGYGYTF
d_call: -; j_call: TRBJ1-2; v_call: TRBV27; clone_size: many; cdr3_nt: TGTGCCAGCAGCCCTATCGGTAGATGGGGACATGGGGGCTACACCTTC; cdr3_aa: CASSPIGRWGHGGYTF
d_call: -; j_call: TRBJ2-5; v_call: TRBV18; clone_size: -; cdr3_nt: TGTGCCAGCTCACCACCGGTTCGCGCCCAAGAGACCCAGTACTTC; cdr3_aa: CASSPPVRAQETQYF
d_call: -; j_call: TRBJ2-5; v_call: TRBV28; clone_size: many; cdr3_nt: TGTGCCAGCAGTTTAATACAGGGAGGTACCCAAGAGACCCAGTACTTC; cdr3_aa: CASSLIQGGTQETQYF
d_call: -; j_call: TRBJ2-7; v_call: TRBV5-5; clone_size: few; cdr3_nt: TGTGCCAGCAGCTCAATCCTCCGCAACACCTACGAGCAGTACTTC; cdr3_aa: CASSSILRNTYEQYF
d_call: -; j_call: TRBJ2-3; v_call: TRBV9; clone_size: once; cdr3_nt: TGTGCCAGCAGAGCGACGGTGGATACGCAGTATTTT; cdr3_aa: CASRATVDTQYF
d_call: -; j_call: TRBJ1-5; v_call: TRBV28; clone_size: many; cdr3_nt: TGTGCCAGCAGTTTACAGGGTCGGGGCAATCAGCCCCAGCATTTT; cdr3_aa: CASSLQGRGNQPQHF
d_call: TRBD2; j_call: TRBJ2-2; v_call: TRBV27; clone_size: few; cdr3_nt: TGTGCCAGCAGTTTAAGACTAGCGGTCCCCGGGGAGCTGTTTTTT; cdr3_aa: CASSLRLAVPGELFF
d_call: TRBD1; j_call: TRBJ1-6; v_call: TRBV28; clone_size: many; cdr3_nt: TGTGCCAGCAGTCTCTCGTCCGGGACAGCCGGTAATTCACCCCTCCACTTT; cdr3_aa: CASSLSSGTAGNSPLHF
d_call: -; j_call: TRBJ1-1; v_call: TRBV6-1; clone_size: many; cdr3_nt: TGTGCCAGCAGTGAGGCAGATCTTATGAACACTGAAGCTTTCTTT; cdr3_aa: CASSEADLMNTEAFF
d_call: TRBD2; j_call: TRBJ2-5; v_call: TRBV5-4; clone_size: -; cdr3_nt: TGTGCCAGCAGCTTACTTGGGCTAGCGGGGGAGACCCAGTACTTC; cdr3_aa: CASSLLGLAGETQYF
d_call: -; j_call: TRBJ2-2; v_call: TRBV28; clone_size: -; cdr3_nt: TGTGCCAGCAGTTTAGGATTAGGGGGCACCGGGGAGCTGTTTTTT; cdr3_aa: CASSLGLGGTGELFF
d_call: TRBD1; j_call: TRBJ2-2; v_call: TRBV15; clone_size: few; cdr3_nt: TGTGCCACCAGCCCCGGACAGGGGGCTTTCGGGGAGCTGTTTTTT; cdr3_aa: CATSPGQGAFGELFF
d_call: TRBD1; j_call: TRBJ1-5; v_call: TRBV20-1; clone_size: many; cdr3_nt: TGCAGTGCTAGTATGGGACAGGTCCGCAATCAGCCCCAGCATTTT; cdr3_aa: CSASMGQVRNQPQHF
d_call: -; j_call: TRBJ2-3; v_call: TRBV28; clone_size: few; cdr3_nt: TGTGCCAGCACTTTAGGCGGGAAGCGGAGAGATACGCAGTATTTT; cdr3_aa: CASTLGGKRRDTQYF
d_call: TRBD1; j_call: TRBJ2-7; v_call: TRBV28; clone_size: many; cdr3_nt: TGTGCCAGTCGGACAGGGGATAGCTCCTACGAGCAGTACTTC; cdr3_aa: CASRTGDSSYEQYF
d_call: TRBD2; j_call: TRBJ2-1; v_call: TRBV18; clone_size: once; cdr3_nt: TGTGCCAGCTCCCGACTAGCGGGAGACTACAATGAGCAGTTCTTC; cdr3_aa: CASSRLAGDYNEQFF
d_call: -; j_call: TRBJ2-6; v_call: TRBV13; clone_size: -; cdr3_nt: TGCGCCAGCAGCCCTGTCACAGGGGTCCTGACTTTC; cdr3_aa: CASSPVTGVLTF
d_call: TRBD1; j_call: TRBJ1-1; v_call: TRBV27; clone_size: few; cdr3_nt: TGTGCCAGCAGTTTCTCCGGGACAGGGATCACTGAAGCTTTCTTT; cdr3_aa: CASSFSGTGITEAFF
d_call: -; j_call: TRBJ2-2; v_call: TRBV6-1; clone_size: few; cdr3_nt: TGTGCCAGCAGGAGAAAAGGGGGGAACACCGGGGAGCTGTTTTTT; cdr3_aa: CASRRKGGNTGELFF
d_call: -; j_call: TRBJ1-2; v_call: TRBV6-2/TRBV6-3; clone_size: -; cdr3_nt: TGTGCCAGCAGTTCACCGGGACGCCAGGGGGGCTACACCTTC; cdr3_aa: CASSSPGRQGGYTF
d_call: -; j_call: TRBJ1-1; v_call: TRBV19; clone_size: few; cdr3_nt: TGTGCCAGTACATTTGGGAGTATGAACACTGAAGCTTTCTTT; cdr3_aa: CASTFGSMNTEAFF
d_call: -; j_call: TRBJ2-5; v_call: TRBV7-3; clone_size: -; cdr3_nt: TGTGCCAGCAGCTCCCAGCCTGGCCTCGCAGAGACCCAGTACTTC; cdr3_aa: CASSSQPGLAETQYF